The next 9 T cell receptor beta chains were all read from a single sample in a study of blood T cell repertoires in COVID-19 (dated by TCRdb to the early 2020s). Library preparation was by the immunoSEQ multiplex PCR assay. TCRdb carries this immuneACCESS record with in-frame sequences only. Its versions omit some clonotypes, under half of them owing to an unresolved V gene in the studies checked, with the rest unexplained. Here the sample has over 200,000 clones; 80% to 90% occur a single time. Jointly, the top ten make up roughly 5% of the sample. Material for sequencing was peripheral blood. Receptors originate from an elderly man with acute or convalescent COVID-19.

This chain links TRBV5-1 with TRBJ2-1; 14 bases are a match to TRBD2. V lost 2 bases, J lost 6 bases, and 7 bases stayed unmatched. The length of the CDR3 is 17 residues. Germline V gene sequence: CDR1 SGHRS, CDR2 YFSETQ. The CDR3 region has the DNA TGCGCCAGCAGCTTCGGGACTAGCGGGAGCATAGCCAATGAGCAGTTCTTC. Translating it yields CASSFGTSGSIANEQFF.

The CDR3 bases are TGTGCCAGCAGTTTAGCGGGAGTCACCGGGGAGCTGTTTTTT. It encodes CASSLAGVTGELFF. The chain employs TRBV28 and TRBJ2-2, with TRBD2 matching over 7 bases. This CDR3 region has 14 residues. Germline assignment: CDR1 MDHEN and CDR2 SYDVKM. J lost 4 bases, V lost 2 bases, and 1 base had no gene match.

The chain links TRBV3-1 (or the pseudogene TRBV3-2) to TRBJ2-1; 9 positions agree with TRBD2. CDR3 length equals 15 residues. V was pared by 2 bases and J by 7 bases, with 6 bases of the junction left unmatched. CDR1 is LGHDT and CDR2 is YNNKEL in the germline V gene (reference sequence). DNA of the CDR3: TGTGCCAGCAGCCAAACAGCGGGGGGCACTAATGAGCAGTTCTTC. Translated: CASSQTAGGTNEQFF.

The rearrangement uses TRBV7-9 and TRBJ1-6, with unresolved D. Germline V gene sequence: CDR1 SEHNR, CDR2 FQNEAQ (reference sequence). Trimming removed 8 bases from V and 0 bases from J, with 5 bases in between. There are 13 residues in the CDR3. For the CDR3, the DNA is TGTGCCAGCGGCAGCTCCTATAATTCACCCCTCCACTTT. As protein: CASGSSYNSPLHF.

V usage is TRBV29-1 and J usage is TRBJ1-1; a weak D match, TRBD1 (6 bases). Germline lookup yields CDR1 SQVTM and CDR2 ANQGSEA. The CDR3 extends over 13 amino acids. V shed 5 bases and J shed 3 bases, with 13 bases lying between them. The CDR3: CSVRPTGHTEAFF. In nucleotides, the CDR3 is TGCAGCGTTCGTCCTACAGGGCACACTGAAGCTTTCTTT.

CDR3 in amino acids: CASSGRGQENSPLHF. The DNA of the CDR3 is TGTGCCAGCAGTGGGAGGGGACAGGAAAATTCACCCCTCCACTTT. This chain links TRBV9 with TRBJ1-6; the match to TRBD1 covers 8 bases. The CDR3 length is 15 residues. V was pared by 5 bases and J by 7 bases, with 8 bases of the junction left unmatched. CDR1 and CDR2 from the germline V gene are SGDLS and YYNGEE.

The chain combines TRBV5-1 with TRBJ2-1; 8 bases map to TRBD1. CDR1 and CDR2 (germline): SGHRS, YFSETQ. CDR3 size: 14 residues. V shed 4 bases, J shed 6 bases, and the junction held 6 bases outside the gene matches. The CDR3 loop reads CASSPGQAANEQFF. The CDR3 bases are TGCGCCAGCAGCCCGGGACAGGCCGCCAATGAGCAGTTCTTC.

The DNA of the CDR3 is TGCGCCAGCAGAGGACAGGGGGCTGGGGAGCAGTACTTC. Protein product: CASRGQGAGEQYF. The chain couples TRBV10-1 to TRBJ2-7, with 11 positions matching TRBD1. V lost 6 bases and J lost 7; bases outside the gene matches: 5. Germline CDR1 and CDR2: WNHNN and SYGVQD (reference sequence). This CDR3 has 13 residues.

V usage is TRBV19 and J usage is TRBJ1-2; TRBD1 matches 7 bases. J gave up 7 bases and V 4 bases, and 9 bases lay outside the gene matches. CDR1 is LNHDA, CDR2 SQIVND, per germline (reference sequence). The length of the CDR3 is 14 residues. CDR3 amino acids: CASSTSGGSGGYTF. The CDR3 coding sequence is TGTGCCAGTAGTACCTCAGGGGGATCCGGTGGCTACACCTTC.